The present entry profiles one T cell receptor beta chain with its context. Its antigen remains unknown. TCRdb reprocessed the reads via MiXCR and lists one record per CDR3 protein. There are about 700,000 distinct CDR3 sequences in the sample; roughly 30% occur only once, and roughly 20% lies in the top ten. This sample was included in a study of T cell repertoires in cytomegalovirus infection. Study overall: Selection of CMV epitopes for the study included recently identified HLA-C-restricted and well-studied HLA-B-restricted ones. It was the public TCR beta signatures that indicated both CMV infection and matching HLA type.

Study-wide results and caveats: Cumulated frequencies of public TCR beta families served to identify carriers of CMV plus the relevant HLA. Across the ex vivo response, the dominant clonotypes were HLA-C-restricted CMV-specific TCR beta clonotypes.

The TCR was taken from a human donor in good health (CMV status not recorded). Some clones in this sample may be carry-over from other donors' samples. This material consisted of cultured PBMCs, taken from culture after CMV antigen stimulation.

The CDR3 DNA reads TGTGCCAGCAGTGAATCGGGGCCTGAAGCTTTCTTT. Amino acid sequence: CASSESGPEAFF. J is TRBJ1-1 and V is TRBV6-1, with TRBD1 as a possible D gene (5 bases). CDR1 and CDR2 (germline): MNHNS, SASEGT. V dropped 2 bases and J dropped 6 bases, with 7 bases sitting between them. This CDR3 has 12 amino acids.